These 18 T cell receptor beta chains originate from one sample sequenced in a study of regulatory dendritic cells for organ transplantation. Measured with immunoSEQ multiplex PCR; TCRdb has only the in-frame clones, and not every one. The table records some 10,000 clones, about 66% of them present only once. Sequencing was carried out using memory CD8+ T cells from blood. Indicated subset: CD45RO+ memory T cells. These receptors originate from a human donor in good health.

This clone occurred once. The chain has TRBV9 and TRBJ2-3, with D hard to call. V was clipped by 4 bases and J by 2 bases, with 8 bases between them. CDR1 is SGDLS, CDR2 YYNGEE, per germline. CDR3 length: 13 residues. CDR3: CASSPEYTDTQYF. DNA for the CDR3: TGTGCCAGCAGCCCCGAGTACACAGATACGCAGTATTTT.

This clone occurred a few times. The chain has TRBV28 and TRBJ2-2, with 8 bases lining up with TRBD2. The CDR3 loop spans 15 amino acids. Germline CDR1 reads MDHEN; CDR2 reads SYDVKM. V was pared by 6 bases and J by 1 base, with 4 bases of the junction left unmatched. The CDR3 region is CASRPTSGNTGELFF. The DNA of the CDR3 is TGTGCCAGCAGGCCTACTAGCGGGAACACCGGGGAGCTGTTTTTT.

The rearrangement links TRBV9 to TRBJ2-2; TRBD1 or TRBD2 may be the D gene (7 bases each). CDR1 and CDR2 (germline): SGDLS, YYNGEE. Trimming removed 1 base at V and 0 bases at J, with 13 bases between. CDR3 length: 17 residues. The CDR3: CASSVQRDRPNTGELFF. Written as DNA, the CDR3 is TGTGCCAGCAGCGTACAGCGGGACAGACCGAACACCGGGGAGCTGTTTTTT.

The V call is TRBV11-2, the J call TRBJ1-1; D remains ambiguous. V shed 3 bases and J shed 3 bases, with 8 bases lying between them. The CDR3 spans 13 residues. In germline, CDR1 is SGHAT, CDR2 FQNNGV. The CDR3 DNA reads TGTGCCAGCAGCTTCAAGGGAGACACTGAAGCTTTCTTT. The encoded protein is CASSFKGDTEAFF.

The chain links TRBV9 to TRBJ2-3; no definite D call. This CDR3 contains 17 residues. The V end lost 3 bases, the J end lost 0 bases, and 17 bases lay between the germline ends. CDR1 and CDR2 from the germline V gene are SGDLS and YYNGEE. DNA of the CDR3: TGTGCCAGCAGCGGATCACCCGGAACAGCCAGCACAGATACGCAGTATTTT. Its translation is CASSGSPGTASTDTQYF.

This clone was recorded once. The CDR3 DNA is TGCGCCAGCAGCCAAGCGACAGAGAACACTGAAGCTTTCTTT. It is translated as CASSQATENTEAFF. The V and J genes are TRBV4-3 and TRBJ1-1, with D possibly matching TRBD1 (5 bases). Trimming took off 1 base at V and 1 base at J, with 7 bases between the two ends. CDR1 LGHNA and CDR2 YSLEER come from the germline V gene. The CDR3 is 14 residues long.

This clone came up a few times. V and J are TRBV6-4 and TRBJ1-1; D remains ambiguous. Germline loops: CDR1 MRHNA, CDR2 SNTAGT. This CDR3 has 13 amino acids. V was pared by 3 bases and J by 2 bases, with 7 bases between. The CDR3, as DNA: TGTGCCAGCAGTGAAGGCCCAAACACTGAAGCTTTCTTT. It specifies CASSEGPNTEAFF.

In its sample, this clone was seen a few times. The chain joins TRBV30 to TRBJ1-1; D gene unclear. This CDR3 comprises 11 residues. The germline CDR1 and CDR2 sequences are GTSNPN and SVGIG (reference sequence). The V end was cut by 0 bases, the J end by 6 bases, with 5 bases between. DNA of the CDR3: TGTGCCTGGAGTGTACTAGCTGAAGCTTTCTTT. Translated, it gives CAWSVLAEAFF.

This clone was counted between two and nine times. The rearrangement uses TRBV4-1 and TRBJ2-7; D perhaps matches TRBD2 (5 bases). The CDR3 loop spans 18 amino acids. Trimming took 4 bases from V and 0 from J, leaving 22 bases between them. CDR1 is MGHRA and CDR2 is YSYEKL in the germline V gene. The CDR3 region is CASSPQHFGVTSSYEQYF. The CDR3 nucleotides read TGCGCCAGCAGCCCTCAACATTTTGGGGTCACTAGCTCCTACGAGCAGTACTTC.

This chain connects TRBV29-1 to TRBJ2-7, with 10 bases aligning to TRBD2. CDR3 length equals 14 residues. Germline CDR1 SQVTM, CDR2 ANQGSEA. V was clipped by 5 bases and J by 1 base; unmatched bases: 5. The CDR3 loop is CSVLGLAESYEQYF. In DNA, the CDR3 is TGCAGCGTTTTAGGACTAGCGGAATCCTACGAGCAGTACTTC.

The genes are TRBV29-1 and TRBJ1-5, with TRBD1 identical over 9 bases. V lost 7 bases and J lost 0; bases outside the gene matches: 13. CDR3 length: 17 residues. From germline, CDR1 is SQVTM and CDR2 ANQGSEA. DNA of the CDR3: TGCAGCGGCGATCGGGACAGGGACGACAATAGCAATCAGCCCCAGCATTTT. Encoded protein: CSGDRDRDDNSNQPQHF.

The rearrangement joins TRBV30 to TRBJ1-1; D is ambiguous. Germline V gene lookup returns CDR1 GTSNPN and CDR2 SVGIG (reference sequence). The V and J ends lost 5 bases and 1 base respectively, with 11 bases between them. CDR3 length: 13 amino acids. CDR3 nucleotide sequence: TGTGCCTGGTCCCGGACCGCGAACACTGAAGCTTTCTTT. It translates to CAWSRTANTEAFF.

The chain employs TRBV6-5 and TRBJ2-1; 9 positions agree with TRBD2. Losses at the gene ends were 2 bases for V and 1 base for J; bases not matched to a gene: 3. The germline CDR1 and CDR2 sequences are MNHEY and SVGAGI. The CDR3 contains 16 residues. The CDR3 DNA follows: TGTGCCAGCAGTTACGAGGCGGGAGGGTCCTACAATGAGCAGTTCTTC. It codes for CASSYEAGGSYNEQFF.

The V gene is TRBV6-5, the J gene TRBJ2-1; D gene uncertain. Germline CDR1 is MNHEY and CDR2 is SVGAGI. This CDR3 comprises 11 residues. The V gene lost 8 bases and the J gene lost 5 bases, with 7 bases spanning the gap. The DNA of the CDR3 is TGTGCCAGCGGCGTTGACAATGAGCAGTTCTTC. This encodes CASGVDNEQFF.

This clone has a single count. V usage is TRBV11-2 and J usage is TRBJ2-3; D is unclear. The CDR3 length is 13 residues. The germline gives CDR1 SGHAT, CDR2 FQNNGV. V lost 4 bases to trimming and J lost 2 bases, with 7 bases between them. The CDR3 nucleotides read TGTGCCAGCAGCTGGACGTCCACAGATACGCAGTATTTT. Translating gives CASSWTSTDTQYF.

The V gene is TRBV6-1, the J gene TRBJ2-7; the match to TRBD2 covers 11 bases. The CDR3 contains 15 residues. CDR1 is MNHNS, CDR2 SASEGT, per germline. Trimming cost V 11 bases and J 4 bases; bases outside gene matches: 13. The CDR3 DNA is TGTGCCGTCTTACCGCTAGCGGGAGGAGGGTACGAGCAGTACTTC. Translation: CAVLPLAGGGYEQYF.

The CDR3 DNA reads TGTGCCAGCAGGCATGACTGGACAGGGCTTCAAGAGACCCAGTACTTC. Protein product: CASRHDWTGLQETQYF. J is TRBJ2-5 and V is TRBV7-8; 8 nucleotides line up with TRBD1. CDR1 is SGHVS, CDR2 FQNEAQ, per germline. The CDR3 spans 16 residues. With V trimmed by 6 bases and J by 2 bases, 11 bases remained unmatched.

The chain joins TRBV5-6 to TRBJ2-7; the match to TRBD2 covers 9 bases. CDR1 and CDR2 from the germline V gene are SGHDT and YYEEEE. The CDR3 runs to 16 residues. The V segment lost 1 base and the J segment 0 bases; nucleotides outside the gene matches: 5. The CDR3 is CASSLLLAGNSYEQYF. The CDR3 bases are TGTGCCAGCAGCTTGTTACTAGCGGGTAACTCCTACGAGCAGTACTTC. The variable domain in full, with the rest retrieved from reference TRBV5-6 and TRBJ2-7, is DAGVTQSPTHLIKTRGQQVTLRCSPKSGHDTVSWYQQALGQGPQFIFQYYEEEERQRGNFPDRFSGHQFPNYSSELNVNALLLGDSALYLCASSLLLAGNSYEQYFGPGTRLTVT.